The clone carrying this TCR beta chain was recorded many times. Its antigen is unknown. From germline, CDR1 is SGHRS and CDR2 YFSETQ. The CDR3 loop spans 17 amino acids. V lost 1 base to trimming and J lost 5 bases, with 21 bases between them. TCRdb fed the 5' RACE reads into MiXCR, producing one record per CDR3 protein. The sample consists of some 600,000 distinct CDR3 sequences, about 7.6% of them appearing once. This specimen belongs to a study of identical twins. Study conclusions and caveats: Zero-insertion analyses were open to partial confounding by invariant MAIT and iNKT cells. Among out-of-frame alpha sequences shared by twins, low generation probability occurred in excess. Researchers reported weaker excess twin sharing in beta out-of-frame sequences. Insertions were reduced in abundant cord blood beta clonotypes but not in memory repertoires.

The same sample was also studied in work on yellow fever vaccine responses in identical twins.

The source of this sequence is a woman in her late teens or twenties in good health. The chain employs TRBV5-1 and TRBJ1-1; a possible D gene is TRBD1 (5 bases). Sequencing was performed on PBMCs. CDR3 sequence (DNA): TGCGCCAGCAGCTTGCGCAGAGGGGAGTTAGCGAGAACTGAAGCTTTCTTT. Its translation is CASSLRRGELARTEAFF.